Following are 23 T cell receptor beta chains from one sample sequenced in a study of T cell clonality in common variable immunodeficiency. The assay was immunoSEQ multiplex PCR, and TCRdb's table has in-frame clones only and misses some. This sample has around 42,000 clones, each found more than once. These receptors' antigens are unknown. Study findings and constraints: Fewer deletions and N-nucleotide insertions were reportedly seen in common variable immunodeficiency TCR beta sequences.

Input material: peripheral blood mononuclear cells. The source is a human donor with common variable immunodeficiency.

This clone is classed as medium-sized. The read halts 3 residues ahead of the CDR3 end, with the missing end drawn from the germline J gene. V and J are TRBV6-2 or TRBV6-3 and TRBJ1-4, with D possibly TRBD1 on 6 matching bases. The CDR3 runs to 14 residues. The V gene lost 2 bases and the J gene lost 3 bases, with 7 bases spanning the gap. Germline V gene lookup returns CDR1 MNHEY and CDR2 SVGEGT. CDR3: CASSYGQSNEKLFF. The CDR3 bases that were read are TGTGCCAGCAGTTACGGACAGTCTAATGAAAAA.

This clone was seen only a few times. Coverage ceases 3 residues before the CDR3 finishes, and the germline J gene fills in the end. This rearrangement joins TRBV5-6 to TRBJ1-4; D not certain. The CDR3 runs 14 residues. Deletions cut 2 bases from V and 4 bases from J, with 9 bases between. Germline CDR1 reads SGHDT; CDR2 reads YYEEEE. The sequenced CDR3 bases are TGTGCCAGCAGCTTACAGACACTTAATGAAAAA. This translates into CASSLQTLNEK. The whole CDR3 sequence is CASSLQTLNEKLFF.

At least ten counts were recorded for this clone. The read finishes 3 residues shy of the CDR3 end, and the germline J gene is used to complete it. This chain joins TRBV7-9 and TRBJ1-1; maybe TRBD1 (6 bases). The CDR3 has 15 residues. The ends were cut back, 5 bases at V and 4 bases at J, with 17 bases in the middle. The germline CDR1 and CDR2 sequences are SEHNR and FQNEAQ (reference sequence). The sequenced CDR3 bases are TGTGCCAGCAGCCAGGGGCCAGGCCGTAGCACTGAA. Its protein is CASSQGPGRSTE. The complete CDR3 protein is CASSQGPGRSTEAFF.

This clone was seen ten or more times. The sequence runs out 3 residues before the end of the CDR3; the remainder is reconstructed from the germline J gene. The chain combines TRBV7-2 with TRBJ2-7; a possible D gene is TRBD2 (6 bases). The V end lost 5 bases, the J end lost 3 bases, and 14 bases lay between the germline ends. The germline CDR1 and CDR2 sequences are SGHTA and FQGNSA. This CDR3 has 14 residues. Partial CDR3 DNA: TGTGCCAGCAGCCTGGGACTCCAGCTCTACGAG. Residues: CASSLGLQLYE. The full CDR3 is CASSLGLQLYEQYF.

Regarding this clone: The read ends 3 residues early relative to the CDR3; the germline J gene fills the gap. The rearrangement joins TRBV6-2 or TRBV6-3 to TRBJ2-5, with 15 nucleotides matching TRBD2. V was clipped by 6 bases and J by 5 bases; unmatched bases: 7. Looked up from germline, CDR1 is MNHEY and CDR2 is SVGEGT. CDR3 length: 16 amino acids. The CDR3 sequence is CASSRTSGRAPETQYF. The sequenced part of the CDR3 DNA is TGTGCCAGCAGCAGGACTAGCGGGAGGGCCCCGGAGACC.

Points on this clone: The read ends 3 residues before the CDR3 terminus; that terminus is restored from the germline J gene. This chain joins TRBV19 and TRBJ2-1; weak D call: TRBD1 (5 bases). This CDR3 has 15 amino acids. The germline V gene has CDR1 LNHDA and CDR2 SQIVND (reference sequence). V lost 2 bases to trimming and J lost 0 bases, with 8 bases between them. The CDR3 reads CASSINTGSYNEQFF. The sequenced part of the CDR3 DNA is TGTGCCAGTAGTATAAACACAGGCTCCTACAATGAG. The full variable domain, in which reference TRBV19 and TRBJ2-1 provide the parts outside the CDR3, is DGGITQSPKYLFRKEGQNVTLSCEQNLNHDAMYWYRQDPGQGLRLIYYSQIVNDFQKGDIAEGYSVSREKKESFPLTVTSAQKNPTAFYLCASSINTGSYNEQFFGPGTRLTVL.

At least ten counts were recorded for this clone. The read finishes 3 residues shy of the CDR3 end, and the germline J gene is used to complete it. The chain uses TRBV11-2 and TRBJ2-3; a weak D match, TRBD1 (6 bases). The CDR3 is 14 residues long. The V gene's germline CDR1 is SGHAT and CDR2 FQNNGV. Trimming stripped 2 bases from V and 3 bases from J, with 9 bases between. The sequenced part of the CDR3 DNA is TGTGCCAGCAGCTTATTGCAGGGGACAGATACG. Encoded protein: CASSLLQGTDT. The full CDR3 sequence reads CASSLLQGTDTQYF.

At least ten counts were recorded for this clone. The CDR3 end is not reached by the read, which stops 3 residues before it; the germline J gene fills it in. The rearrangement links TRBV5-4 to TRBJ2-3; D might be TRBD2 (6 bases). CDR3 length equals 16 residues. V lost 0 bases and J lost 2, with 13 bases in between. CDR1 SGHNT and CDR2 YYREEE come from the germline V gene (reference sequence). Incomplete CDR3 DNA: TGTGCCAGCAGCTTGGCCCCTGGAGGGCCCACAGATACG. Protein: CASSLAPGGPTDT. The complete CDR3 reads CASSLAPGGPTDTQYF.

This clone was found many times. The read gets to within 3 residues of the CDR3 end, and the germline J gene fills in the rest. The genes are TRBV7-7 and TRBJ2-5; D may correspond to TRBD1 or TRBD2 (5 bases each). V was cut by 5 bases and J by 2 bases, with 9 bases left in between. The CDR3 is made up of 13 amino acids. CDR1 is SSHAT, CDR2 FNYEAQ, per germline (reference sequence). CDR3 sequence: CASSPEGQETQYF. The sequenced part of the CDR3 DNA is TGTGCCAGCAGCCCCGAGGGGCAAGAGACC. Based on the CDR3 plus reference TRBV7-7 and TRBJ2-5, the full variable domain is GAGVSQSPRYKVTKRGQDVTLRCDPISSHATLYWYQQALGQGPEFLTYFNYEAQPDKSGLPSDRFSAERPEGSISTLTIQRTEQRDSAMYRCASSPEGQETQYFGPGTRLLVL.

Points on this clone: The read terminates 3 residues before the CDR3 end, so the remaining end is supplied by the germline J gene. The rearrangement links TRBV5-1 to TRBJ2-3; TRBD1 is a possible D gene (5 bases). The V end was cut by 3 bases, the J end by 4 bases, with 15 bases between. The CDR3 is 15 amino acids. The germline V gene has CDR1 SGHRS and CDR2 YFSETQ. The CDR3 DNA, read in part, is TGCGCCAGCAGCTCCGGCTGGAGCAGGGCAGATACG. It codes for CASSSGWSRADT. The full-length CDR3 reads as CASSSGWSRADTQYF. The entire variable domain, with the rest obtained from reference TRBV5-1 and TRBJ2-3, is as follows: KAGVTQTPRYLIKTRGQQVTLSCSPISGHRSVSWYQQTPGQGLQFLFEYFSETQRNKGNFPGRFSGRQFSNSRSEMNVSTLELGDSALYLCASSSGWSRADTQYFGPGTRLTVL.

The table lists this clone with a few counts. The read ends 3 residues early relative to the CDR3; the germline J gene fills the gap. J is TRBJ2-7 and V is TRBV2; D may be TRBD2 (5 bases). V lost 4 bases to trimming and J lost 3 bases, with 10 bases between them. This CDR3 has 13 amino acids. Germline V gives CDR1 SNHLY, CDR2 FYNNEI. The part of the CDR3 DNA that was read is TGTGCCAGCAGTGCACTAGTTAGCTACGAG. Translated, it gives CASSALVSYE. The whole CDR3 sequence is CASSALVSYEQYF. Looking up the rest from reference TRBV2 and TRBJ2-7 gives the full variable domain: EPEVTQTPSHQVTQMGQEVILRCVPISNHLYFYWYRQILGQKVEFLVSFYNNEISEKSEIFDDQFSVERPDGSNFTLKIRSTKLEDSAMYFCASSALVSYEQYFGPGTRLTVT.

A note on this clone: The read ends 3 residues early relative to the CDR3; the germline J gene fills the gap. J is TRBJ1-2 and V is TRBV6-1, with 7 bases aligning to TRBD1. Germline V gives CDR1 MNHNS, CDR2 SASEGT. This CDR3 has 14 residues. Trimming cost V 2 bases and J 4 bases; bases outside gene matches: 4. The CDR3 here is CASSEIRDSYGYTF. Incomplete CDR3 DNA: TGTGCCAGCAGTGAAATCCGGGACAGCTATGGC.

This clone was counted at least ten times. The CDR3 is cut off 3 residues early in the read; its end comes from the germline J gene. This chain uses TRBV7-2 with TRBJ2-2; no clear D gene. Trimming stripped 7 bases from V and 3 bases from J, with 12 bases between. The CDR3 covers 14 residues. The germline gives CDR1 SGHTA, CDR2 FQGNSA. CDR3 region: CASTIAPYTGELFF. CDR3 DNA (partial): TGTGCCAGCACTATAGCTCCGTACACCGGGGAG.

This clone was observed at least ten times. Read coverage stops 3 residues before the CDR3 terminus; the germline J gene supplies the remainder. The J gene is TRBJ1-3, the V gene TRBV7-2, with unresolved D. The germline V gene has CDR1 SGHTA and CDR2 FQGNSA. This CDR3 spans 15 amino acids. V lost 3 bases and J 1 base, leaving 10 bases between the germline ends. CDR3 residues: CASSFSGASGNTIYF. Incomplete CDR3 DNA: TGTGCCAGCAGCTTCTCCGGAGCGTCTGGAAACACC.

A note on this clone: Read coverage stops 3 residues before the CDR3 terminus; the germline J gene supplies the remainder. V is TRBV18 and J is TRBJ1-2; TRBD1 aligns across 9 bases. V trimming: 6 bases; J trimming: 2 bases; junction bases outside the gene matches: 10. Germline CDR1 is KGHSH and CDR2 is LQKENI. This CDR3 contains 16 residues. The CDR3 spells CASSLTGTGMNYGYTF. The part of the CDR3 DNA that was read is TGTGCCAGCTCCCTTACCGGGACAGGGATGAACTATGGC. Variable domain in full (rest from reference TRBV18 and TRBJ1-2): NAGVMQNPRHLVRRRGQEARLRCSPMKGHSHVYWYRQLPEEGLKFMVYLQKENIIDESGMPKERFSAEFPKEGPSILRIQQVVRGDSAAYFCASSLTGTGMNYGYTFGSGTRLTVV.

The CDR3 bases that were read are TGTGCCAGTAGTTATGGCTCCGATACG. Translation gives CASSYGSDT. The entire CDR3 sequence reads CASSYGSDTQYF. The V call is TRBV19, the J call TRBJ2-3, with D hard to call. The read finishes 3 residues shy of the CDR3 end, and the germline J gene is used to complete it. Germline V gene data show CDR1 as LNHDA and CDR2 as SQIVND (reference sequence). The CDR3 is 12 amino acids. Trimming took off 5 bases at V and 6 bases at J, with 9 bases between the two ends.

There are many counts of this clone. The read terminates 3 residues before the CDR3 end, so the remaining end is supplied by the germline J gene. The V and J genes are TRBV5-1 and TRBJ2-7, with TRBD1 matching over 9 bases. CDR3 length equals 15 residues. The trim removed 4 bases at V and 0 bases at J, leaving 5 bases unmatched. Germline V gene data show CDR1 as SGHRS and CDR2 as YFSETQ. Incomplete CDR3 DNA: TGCGCCAGCAGCGGGGGACAGGGTCGCTCCTACGAG. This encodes CASSGGQGRSYE. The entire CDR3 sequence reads CASSGGQGRSYEQYF.

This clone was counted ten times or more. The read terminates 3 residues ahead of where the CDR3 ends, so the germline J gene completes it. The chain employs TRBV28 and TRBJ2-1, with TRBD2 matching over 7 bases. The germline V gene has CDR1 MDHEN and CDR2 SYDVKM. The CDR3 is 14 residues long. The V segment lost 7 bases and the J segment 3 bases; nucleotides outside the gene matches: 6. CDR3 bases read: TGTGCCAGCATGACTCGGACTAGCTACAATGAG. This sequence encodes CASMTRTSYNE. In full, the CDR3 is CASMTRTSYNEQFF. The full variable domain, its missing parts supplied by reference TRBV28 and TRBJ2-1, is DVKVTQSSRYLVKRTGEKVFLECVQDMDHENMFWYRQDPGLGLRLIYFSYDVKMKEKGDIPEGYSVSREKKERFSLILESASTNQTSMYLCASMTRTSYNEQFFGPGTRLTVL.

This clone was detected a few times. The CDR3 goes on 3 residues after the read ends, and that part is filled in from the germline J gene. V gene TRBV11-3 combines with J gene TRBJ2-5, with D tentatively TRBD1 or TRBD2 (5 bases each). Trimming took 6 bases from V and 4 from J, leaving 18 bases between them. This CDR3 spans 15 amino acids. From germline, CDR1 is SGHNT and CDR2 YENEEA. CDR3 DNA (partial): TGTGCCAGCAGTCATGGAGAGGGGATCGGAGAGACC. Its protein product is CASSHGEGIGET. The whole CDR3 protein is CASSHGEGIGETQYF.

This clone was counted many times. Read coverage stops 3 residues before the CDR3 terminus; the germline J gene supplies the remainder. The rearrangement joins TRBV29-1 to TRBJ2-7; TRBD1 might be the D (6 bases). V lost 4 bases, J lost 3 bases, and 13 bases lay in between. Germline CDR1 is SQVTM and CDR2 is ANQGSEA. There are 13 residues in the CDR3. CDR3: CSVGAGANYEQYF. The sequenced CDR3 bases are TGCAGCGTTGGCGCAGGGGCGAACTACGAG.

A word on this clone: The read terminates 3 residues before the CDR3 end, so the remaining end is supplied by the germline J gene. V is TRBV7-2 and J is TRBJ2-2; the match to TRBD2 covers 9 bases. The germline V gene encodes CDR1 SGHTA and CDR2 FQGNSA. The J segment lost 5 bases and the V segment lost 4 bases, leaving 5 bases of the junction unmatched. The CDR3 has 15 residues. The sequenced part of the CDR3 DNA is TGTGCCAGCAGCTGGGGACTAGCTGAAACCGGGGAG. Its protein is CASSWGLAETGE. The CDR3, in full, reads CASSWGLAETGELFF.

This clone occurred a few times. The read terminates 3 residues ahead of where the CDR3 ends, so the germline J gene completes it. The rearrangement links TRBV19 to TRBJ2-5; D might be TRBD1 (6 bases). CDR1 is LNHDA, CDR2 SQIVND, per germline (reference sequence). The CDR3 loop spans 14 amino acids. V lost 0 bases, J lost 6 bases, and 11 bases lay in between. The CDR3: CASSIDLQGKTQYF. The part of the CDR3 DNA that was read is TGTGCCAGTAGTATAGATCTTCAGGGGAAGACC.

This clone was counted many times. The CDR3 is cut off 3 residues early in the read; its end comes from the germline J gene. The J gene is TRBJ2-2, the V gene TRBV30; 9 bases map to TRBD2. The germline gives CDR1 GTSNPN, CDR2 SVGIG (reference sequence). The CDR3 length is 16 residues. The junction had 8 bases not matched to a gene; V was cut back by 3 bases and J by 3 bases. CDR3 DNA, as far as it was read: TGTGCCTGGAGAATATGGCGGGGGGGCGACACCGGGGAG. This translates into CAWRIWRGGDTGE. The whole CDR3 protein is CAWRIWRGGDTGELFF.